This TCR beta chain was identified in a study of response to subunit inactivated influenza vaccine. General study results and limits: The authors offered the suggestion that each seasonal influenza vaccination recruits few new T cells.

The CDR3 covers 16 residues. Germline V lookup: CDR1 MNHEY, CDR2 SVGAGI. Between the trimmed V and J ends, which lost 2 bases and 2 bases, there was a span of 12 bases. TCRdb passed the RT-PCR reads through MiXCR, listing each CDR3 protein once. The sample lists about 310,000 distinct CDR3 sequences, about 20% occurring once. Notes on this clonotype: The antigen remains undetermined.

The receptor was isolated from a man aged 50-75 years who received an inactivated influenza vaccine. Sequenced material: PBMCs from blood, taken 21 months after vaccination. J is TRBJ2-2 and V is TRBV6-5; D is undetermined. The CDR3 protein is CASSYQLSFNTGELFF. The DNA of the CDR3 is TGTGCCAGCAGTTACCAGTTGAGTTTCAACACCGGGGAGCTGTTTTTT.